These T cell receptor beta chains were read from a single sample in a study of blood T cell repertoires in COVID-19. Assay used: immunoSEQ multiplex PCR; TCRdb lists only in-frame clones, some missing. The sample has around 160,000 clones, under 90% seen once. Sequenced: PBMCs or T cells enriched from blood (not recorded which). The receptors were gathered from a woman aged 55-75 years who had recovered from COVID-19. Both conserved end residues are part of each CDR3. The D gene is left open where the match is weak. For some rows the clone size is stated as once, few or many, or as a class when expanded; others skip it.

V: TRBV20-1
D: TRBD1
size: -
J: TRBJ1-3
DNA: TGCAGTGCTAGTAGGACAGGCACTGGAAACACCATATATTTT
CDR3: CSASRTGTGNTIYF

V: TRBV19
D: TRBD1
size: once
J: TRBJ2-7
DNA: TGTGCCAGTAAGCAGCGACAGGGTGTGAACGAGCAGTACTTC
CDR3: CASKQRQGVNEQYF

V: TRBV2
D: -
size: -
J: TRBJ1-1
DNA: TGTGCCAGCAGTGAAGCGCGAGGGGACACACATCGGGCTTTCTTT
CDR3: CASSEARGDTHRAFF

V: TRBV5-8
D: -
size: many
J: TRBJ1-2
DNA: TGTGCCAGCAGCTTGGAAGCGGGCAGGTCTATTGGCTACACCTTC
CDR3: CASSLEAGRSIGYTF

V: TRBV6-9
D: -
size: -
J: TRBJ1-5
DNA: TGTGCCAGCAGTTATAATGACAGCTATCAGCCCCAGCATTTT
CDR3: CASSYNDSYQPQHF

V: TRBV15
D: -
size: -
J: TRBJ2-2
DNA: TGTGCCACCAGCAGAGTCGGGGGGCCGGCCGGGGAGCTGTTTTTT
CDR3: CATSRVGGPAGELFF

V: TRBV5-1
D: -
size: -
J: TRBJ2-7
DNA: TGCGCCAGCAGCTTGAAGAGGAATAGCTGGGACTTC
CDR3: CASSLKRNSWDF

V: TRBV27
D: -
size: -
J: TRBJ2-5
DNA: TGTGCCAGCAGCCCTGTGGGAGGGGGTACTTTGGAGACCCAGTACTTC
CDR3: CASSPVGGGTLETQYF

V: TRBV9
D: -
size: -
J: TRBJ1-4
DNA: TGTGCCAGCAGCGAATCAGGGAGGGGGACTAATGAAAAACTGTTTTTT
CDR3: CASSESGRGTNEKLFF

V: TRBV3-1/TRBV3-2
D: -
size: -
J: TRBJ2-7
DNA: TGTGCCAGCAGCCAGTGGGGGGATTCCTACGAGCAGTACTTC
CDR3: CASSQWGDSYEQYF

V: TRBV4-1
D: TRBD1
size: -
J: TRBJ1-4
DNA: TGCGCCAGCAGCCAGGGCGGGACAGGGTTTGAAAAACTGTTTTTT
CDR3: CASSQGGTGFEKLFF

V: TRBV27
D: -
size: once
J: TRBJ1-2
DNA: TGTGCCAGCAGTTTAAGTGGAGGAGTTAACTATGGCTACACCTTC
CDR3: CASSLSGGVNYGYTF

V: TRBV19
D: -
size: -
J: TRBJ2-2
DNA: TGTGCCAGTACCCCCACCCCCGGACAGTGGAACACCGGGGAGCTGTTTTTT
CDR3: CASTPTPGQWNTGELFF

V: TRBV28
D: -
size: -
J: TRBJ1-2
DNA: TGTGCCAGCAGTTTCGCACCGGGTACGGGCTACACCTTC
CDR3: CASSFAPGTGYTF

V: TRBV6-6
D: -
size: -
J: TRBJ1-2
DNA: TGTGCCAGCAGCCACAGTGGAGGAGGCTACACCTTC
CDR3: CASSHSGGGYTF

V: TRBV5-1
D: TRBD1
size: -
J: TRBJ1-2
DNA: TGCGCCAGCAGCTACGGGGACAGGGTTTTGGATGGCTACACCTTC
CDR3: CASSYGDRVLDGYTF

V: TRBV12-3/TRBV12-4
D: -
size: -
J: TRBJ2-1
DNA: TGTGCCAGCACCGGGGGGCTAGGTGATGAGCAGTTCTTC
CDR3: CASTGGLGDEQFF

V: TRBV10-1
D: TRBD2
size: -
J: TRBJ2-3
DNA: TGCGCCAGCAGGGAACCGGGACTAGCGGGGGTGCCAGATACGCAGTATTTT
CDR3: CASREPGLAGVPDTQYF

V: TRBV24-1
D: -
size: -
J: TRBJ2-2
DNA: TGTGCCACCAGTGATTTGAGGGCAGGGGACACCGGGGAGCTGTTTTTT
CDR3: CATSDLRAGDTGELFF

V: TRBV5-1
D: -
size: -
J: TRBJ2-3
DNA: TGCGCCAGCAGCACCGGGACTCTGGGCACAGATACGCAGTATTTT
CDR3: CASSTGTLGTDTQYF

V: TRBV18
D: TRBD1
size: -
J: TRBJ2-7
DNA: TGTGCCAGCTCACCGCCCGGGACAGGGACTAACGAGCAGTACTTC
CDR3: CASSPPGTGTNEQYF

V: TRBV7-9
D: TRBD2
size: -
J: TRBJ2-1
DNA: TGTGCCAGCAGCCTCAGTTTAATAGCGGGGGGGCCCTACAATGAGCAGTTCTTC
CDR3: CASSLSLIAGGPYNEQFF

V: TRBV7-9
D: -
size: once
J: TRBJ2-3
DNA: TGTGCCAGCAGCTTGTCCGGGAGCACAGATACGCAGTATTTT
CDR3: CASSLSGSTDTQYF

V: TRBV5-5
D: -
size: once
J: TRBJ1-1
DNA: TGTGCCAGCAGCGCTTTGCGGGGGGACACTGAAGCTTTCTTT
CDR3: CASSALRGDTEAFF

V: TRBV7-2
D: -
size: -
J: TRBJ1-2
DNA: TGTGCCAGCAGCTTAGGCCGATATCGGGGCTACACCTTC
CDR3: CASSLGRYRGYTF

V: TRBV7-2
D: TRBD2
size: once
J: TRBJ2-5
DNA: TGTGCCAGCAGCCCTTCCCTAGCGGGCGGGGGGGAGACCCAGTACTTC
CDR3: CASSPSLAGGGETQYF

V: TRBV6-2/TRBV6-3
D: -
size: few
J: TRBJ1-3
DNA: TGTGCCAGCAGCCCTAGCGGACGGATCTCTGGAAACACCATATATTTT
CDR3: CASSPSGRISGNTIYF

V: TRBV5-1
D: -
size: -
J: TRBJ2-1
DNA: TGCGCCAGCAGCCTCAGCTACAATGAGCAGTTCTTC
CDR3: CASSLSYNEQFF

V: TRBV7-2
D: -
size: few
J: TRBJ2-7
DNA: TGTGCCAGCAGCTCACAGGGATACGAGCAGTACTTC
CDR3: CASSSQGYEQYF

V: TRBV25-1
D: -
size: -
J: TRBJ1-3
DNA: TGTGCCAGCAGTGATGAGGCGTACTCTGGAAACACCATATATTTT
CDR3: CASSDEAYSGNTIYF

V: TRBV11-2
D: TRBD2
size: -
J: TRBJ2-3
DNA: TGTGCCAGCAGCTTAGTTGGTCGACTAGCAATAGATACGCAGTATTTT
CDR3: CASSLVGRLAIDTQYF

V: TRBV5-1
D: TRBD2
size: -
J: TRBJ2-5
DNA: TGCGCCAGCAGCTTGCCCGGACTAGCGGGGGGGGTGACCCAGTACTTC
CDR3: CASSLPGLAGGVTQYF

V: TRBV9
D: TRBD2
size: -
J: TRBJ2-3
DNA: TGTGCCAGCAGCGAAGGGAGGGGCGACTACACAGATACGCAGTATTTT
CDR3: CASSEGRGDYTDTQYF

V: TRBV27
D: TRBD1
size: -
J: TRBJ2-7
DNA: TGTGCCAGCAGAGCGGACAGGGCCGAGCAGTACTTC
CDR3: CASRADRAEQYF

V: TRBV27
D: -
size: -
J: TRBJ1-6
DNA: TGTGCCAGCAGTTCGGGGGGTGGAGGGGTCAAGTCCTATAATTCACCCCTCCACTTT
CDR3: CASSSGGGGVKSYNSPLHF

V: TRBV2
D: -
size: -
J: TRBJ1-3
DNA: TGTGCCAGCAGACAGGGTTTAGAGAGAAACACCATATATTTT
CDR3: CASRQGLERNTIYF

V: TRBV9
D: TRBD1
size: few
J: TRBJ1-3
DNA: TGTGCCAGCAGCGCCTTATTACAGGGGGCGGGAAACACCATATATTTT
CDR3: CASSALLQGAGNTIYF

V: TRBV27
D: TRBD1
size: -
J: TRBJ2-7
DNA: TGTGCCAGCAGTTTATTCCCGGGACAGGGGATCGAGCAGTACTTC
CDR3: CASSLFPGQGIEQYF

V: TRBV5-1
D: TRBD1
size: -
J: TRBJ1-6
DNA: TGCGCCAGCAGCTTGTTTTGGTCAGGGGGCAATTCACCCCTCCACTTT
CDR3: CASSLFWSGGNSPLHF

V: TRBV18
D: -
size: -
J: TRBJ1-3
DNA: TGTGCCAGCTCAGGAACGGAGGAGTCTGGAAACACCATATATTTT
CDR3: CASSGTEESGNTIYF

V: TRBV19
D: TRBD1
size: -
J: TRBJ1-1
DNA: TGTGCCAGTAGTAGGGGGACAGACACTGAAGCTTTCTTT
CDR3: CASSRGTDTEAFF

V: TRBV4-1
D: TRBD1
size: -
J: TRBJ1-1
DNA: TGCGCCAGCAGGTCGGACAGGGGCGCATCCGCTTTCTTT
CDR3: CASRSDRGASAFF

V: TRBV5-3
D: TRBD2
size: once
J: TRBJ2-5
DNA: TGTGCCAGAAGCAGTGTTGGACTAGCGAGCAAGACCCAGTACTTC
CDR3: CARSSVGLASKTQYF